Listed below are T cell receptor beta chains from one sample, sequenced in a study of regulatory T cells in long-lasting Graves disease. A single record per CDR3 protein comes from TCRdb applying MiXCR to the multiplex PCR reads. Found here are about 400,000 distinct CDR3 sequences, roughly 15% of them singletons; the top ten hold approximately 22%. This specimen consisted of peripheral blood mononuclear cells (PBMCs), obtained at new diagnosis, from a patient treated with antithyroid drugs. Receptors were obtained from a female donor with Graves disease. The CDR3 runs from the conserved cysteine through the conserved F or W. Fields, in order: CDR3 DNA, CDR3 protein, clone size, J gene, D gene, V gene. D genes are given only for firm matches. The size of a clone is reported for some rows only, either as once, few or many, or as a class for expanded clones.

CDR3 DNA: TGTGCCAGCAGTTTTCTGACAGGGGCTTCGAACACTGAAGCTTTCTTT
CDR3 protein: CASSFLTGASNTEAFF
clone size: many
J gene: TRBJ1-1
D gene: TRBD1
V gene: TRBV12-3/TRBV12-4

CDR3 DNA: TGCGCCAGCAGCCAAGAGAGGGGGGGGCGCGTCTATGGCTACACCTTC
CDR3 protein: CASSQERGGRVYGYTF
clone size: few
J gene: TRBJ1-2
D gene: -
V gene: TRBV4-1

CDR3 DNA: TGCAGCGTCCAGGGGACGGGGGCCCACCCTTTGGATACGCAGTATTTT
CDR3 protein: CSVQGTGAHPLDTQYF
clone size: many
J gene: TRBJ2-3
D gene: -
V gene: TRBV29-1

CDR3 DNA: TGTGCCAGCAGTGAACTCCTGAACACTGAAGCTTTCTTT
CDR3 protein: CASSELLNTEAFF
clone size: many
J gene: TRBJ1-1
D gene: -
V gene: TRBV2

CDR3 DNA: TGTGCCAGCAGTGAGAGGGCGGAGACCCAGTACTTC
CDR3 protein: CASSERAETQYF
clone size: many
J gene: TRBJ2-5
D gene: -
V gene: TRBV6-1

CDR3 DNA: TGCAGTGCTAGAACAGGGGGCACTGAAGCTTTCTTT
CDR3 protein: CSARTGGTEAFF
clone size: many
J gene: TRBJ1-1
D gene: TRBD1
V gene: TRBV20-1

CDR3 DNA: TGTGCCAGCAGAAGAGGTAGCGGGAGGTACGAGCAGTACTTC
CDR3 protein: CASRRGSGRYEQYF
clone size: many
J gene: TRBJ2-7
D gene: TRBD2
V gene: TRBV28

CDR3 DNA: TGTGCCAGCAGTGAACCGAGACAGAGCTATGGCTACACCTTC
CDR3 protein: CASSEPRQSYGYTF
clone size: many
J gene: TRBJ1-2
D gene: -
V gene: TRBV25-1

CDR3 DNA: TGTGCCAGCAGCGTAGATTCAGGTCGTGGGGAGACCCAGTACTTC
CDR3 protein: CASSVDSGRGETQYF
clone size: many
J gene: TRBJ2-5
D gene: -
V gene: TRBV9

CDR3 DNA: TGTGCCAGCAGTTACTCTTTCGCGGGAGGGCCTCGAGATACGCAGTATTTT
CDR3 protein: CASSYSFAGGPRDTQYF
clone size: many
J gene: TRBJ2-3
D gene: TRBD2
V gene: TRBV6-5

CDR3 DNA: TGTGCCAGCATTAGTCACGCCGGCTACACCTTC
CDR3 protein: CASISHAGYTF
clone size: -
J gene: TRBJ1-2
D gene: -
V gene: TRBV12-3/TRBV12-4

CDR3 DNA: TGTGCCAGCAGCTTGCGGGACAGTCCGGGATTAAACTATGGCTACACCTTC
CDR3 protein: CASSLRDSPGLNYGYTF
clone size: few
J gene: TRBJ1-2
D gene: TRBD1
V gene: TRBV5-5

CDR3 DNA: TGTGCCAGCAGACCCGGGACAGGGGGAGGCTACACCTTC
CDR3 protein: CASRPGTGGGYTF
clone size: -
J gene: TRBJ1-2
D gene: TRBD1
V gene: TRBV28

CDR3 DNA: TGTGCCAGCAGCCAAGATGGTGACCAGCCCCAGCATTTT
CDR3 protein: CASSQDGDQPQHF
clone size: many
J gene: TRBJ1-5
D gene: -
V gene: TRBV3-1

CDR3 DNA: TGTGCCAGCAGTTACTCGATAGAATCGGGAACTAATGAAAAACTGTTTTTT
CDR3 protein: CASSYSIESGTNEKLFF
clone size: few
J gene: TRBJ1-4
D gene: -
V gene: TRBV6-6

CDR3 DNA: TGCGCCAGCAGCTTGGCAGGACAGGGAGGTAATGAAAAACTGTTTTTT
CDR3 protein: CASSLAGQGGNEKLFF
clone size: many
J gene: TRBJ1-4
D gene: TRBD1
V gene: TRBV5-1

CDR3 DNA: TGTGCCAGCAGTTACCAACCGGGACAGGGGATCACCGGGGAGCTGTTTTTT
CDR3 protein: CASSYQPGQGITGELFF
clone size: -
J gene: TRBJ2-2
D gene: TRBD1
V gene: TRBV6-4

CDR3 DNA: TGTGCCAGCAGTTTATGGCCAACTCCTTACGAGCAGTACTTC
CDR3 protein: CASSLWPTPYEQYF
clone size: many
J gene: TRBJ2-7
D gene: -
V gene: TRBV28

CDR3 DNA: TGTGCCAGCAGCTTCACAGGTTCCGGCTATGGCTACACCTTC
CDR3 protein: CASSFTGSGYGYTF
clone size: many
J gene: TRBJ1-2
D gene: -
V gene: TRBV7-2

CDR3 DNA: TGCGCCAGCAGCTCAGCGGGACCCAACTACAATGAGCAGTTCTTC
CDR3 protein: CASSSAGPNYNEQFF
clone size: many
J gene: TRBJ2-1
D gene: TRBD2
V gene: TRBV5-1

CDR3 DNA: TGTGCCAGCAGTCCCGGGACAACTAATGAAAAACTGTTTTTT
CDR3 protein: CASSPGTTNEKLFF
clone size: many
J gene: TRBJ1-4
D gene: -
V gene: TRBV12-3/TRBV12-4

CDR3 DNA: TGCGCCAGCAGCTTGGAAGTGGGTTCAAACTATGGCTACACCTTC
CDR3 protein: CASSLEVGSNYGYTF
clone size: many
J gene: TRBJ1-2
D gene: -
V gene: TRBV5-1

CDR3 DNA: TGTGCCAGCAGCCCCCCGCAGTACGGGCCTCTCGGCTACAATGAGCAGTTCTTC
CDR3 protein: CASSPPQYGPLGYNEQFF
clone size: many
J gene: TRBJ2-1
D gene: -
V gene: TRBV28

CDR3 DNA: TGTGCCAGCAGTTACAGTGGCAGGGGGCCAGATACGCAGTATTTT
CDR3 protein: CASSYSGRGPDTQYF
clone size: -
J gene: TRBJ2-3
D gene: TRBD1
V gene: TRBV6-2/TRBV6-3

CDR3 DNA: TGCGCCAGCAGCGAATCAGGGGGCGGTAATGAAAAACTGTTTTTT
CDR3 protein: CASSESGGGNEKLFF
clone size: many
J gene: TRBJ1-4
D gene: TRBD1
V gene: TRBV5-1

CDR3 DNA: TGTGCCAGCAGCTTTCTCTCTGGGGGGCTAAATCCACCCCTCCACTTT
CDR3 protein: CASSFLSGGLNPPLHF
clone size: -
J gene: TRBJ1-6
D gene: -
V gene: TRBV5-4

CDR3 DNA: TGTGCTAGTGGTTTATATCTGGGCGGTTCACCCCTCCACTTT
CDR3 protein: CASGLYLGGSPLHF
clone size: -
J gene: TRBJ1-6
D gene: -
V gene: TRBV12-5

CDR3 DNA: TGTGCCAGCAGCGTTTTGGATGTGTTTCTTGCTGAGAGAACGGCTAGCACAGATACGCAGTATTTT
CDR3 protein: CASSVLDVFLAERTASTDTQYF
clone size: many
J gene: TRBJ2-3
D gene: -
V gene: TRBV9

CDR3 DNA: TGTGCCATCAGGACCGGGACAGGGGATGGAGAGACCCAGTACTTC
CDR3 protein: CAIRTGTGDGETQYF
clone size: many
J gene: TRBJ2-5
D gene: TRBD1
V gene: TRBV10-3

CDR3 DNA: TGTGCTAGTGGTCCTAGGGTGTCTAGCACAGATACGCAGTATTTT
CDR3 protein: CASGPRVSSTDTQYF
clone size: many
J gene: TRBJ2-3
D gene: -
V gene: TRBV12-5

CDR3 DNA: TGCAGCGTTGAATCAGGGGCCCATGGCTACACCTTC
CDR3 protein: CSVESGAHGYTF
clone size: few
J gene: TRBJ1-2
D gene: -
V gene: TRBV29-1

CDR3 DNA: TGTGCCAGCAGTCCCGGGACAGGGGGCTTGAACACTGAAGCTTCCTTT
CDR3 protein: CASSPGTGGLNTEASF
clone size: -
J gene: TRBJ1-1
D gene: TRBD1
V gene: TRBV7-3

CDR3 DNA: TGTGCCAGCAGTTTATCGATGAGGGCCCCTCTAGAGGAGCAGTACTTC
CDR3 protein: CASSLSMRAPLEEQYF
clone size: few
J gene: TRBJ2-7
D gene: -
V gene: TRBV27

CDR3 DNA: TGTGCCAGCAGTGGGGGGCTAGCGGTGCGATCTAATCAAGAGACCCAGTACTTC
CDR3 protein: CASSGGLAVRSNQETQYF
clone size: many
J gene: TRBJ2-5
D gene: -
V gene: TRBV2

CDR3 DNA: TGTGCCAGCTCGCACACCTCGGACACTTATCTTGGGCCCCAGCATTTT
CDR3 protein: CASSHTSDTYLGPQHF
clone size: -
J gene: TRBJ1-5
D gene: -
V gene: TRBV18

CDR3 DNA: TGCAGCGTTGCAGAACTGGGCCAGCCCCAGCATTTT
CDR3 protein: CSVAELGQPQHF
clone size: few
J gene: TRBJ1-5
D gene: -
V gene: TRBV29-1

CDR3 DNA: TGTGCCAGCAGCGGACAGGGGGCGAGTCAGCCCCAGCATTTT
CDR3 protein: CASSGQGASQPQHF
clone size: many
J gene: TRBJ1-5
D gene: TRBD1
V gene: TRBV28

CDR3 DNA: TGTGCCAGCAGTCCTCCGGGAAGGCCAGCTGAAGCTTTCTTT
CDR3 protein: CASSPPGRPAEAFF
clone size: many
J gene: TRBJ1-1
D gene: -
V gene: TRBV7-2

CDR3 DNA: TGCGCCAGCAGCCGGGATTACAATTCGGATCAGCCCCAGCATTTT
CDR3 protein: CASSRDYNSDQPQHF
clone size: many
J gene: TRBJ1-5
D gene: -
V gene: TRBV4-3

CDR3 DNA: TGTGCCAGCAGCAGGGCCGGAGGGGGAGAGGACACTGAAGCTTTCTTT
CDR3 protein: CASSRAGGGEDTEAFF
clone size: many
J gene: TRBJ1-1
D gene: -
V gene: TRBV5-5